One sample yielded the 10 T cell receptor beta chains listed below, sequenced in a study of CD8 T cells in ankylosing spondylitis. Study observations and caveats: Among TCR beta sequences, a motif of 7 to 9 highly homologous variants appeared characteristic of ankylosing spondylitis blood.

TCRdb used MiXCR to reprocess the 5' RACE reads, holding one entry per CDR3 protein. Among approximately 300,000 distinct CDR3 sequences listed, 8% were seen once. These receptors have no known antigen. The sequenced sample was blood, either unsorted or a sorted T cell fraction (not recorded which). These receptor sequences come from a male donor with ankylosing spondylitis.

This clonotype was recorded a few times. J is TRBJ2-7 and V is TRBV20-1; tentatively, D is TRBD2 (6 bases). Germline V CDR1 and CDR2: DFQATT, SNEGSKA (reference sequence). Trimming stripped 5 bases from V and 9 bases from J, with 20 bases between. The CDR3 covers 13 residues. CDR3 protein: CSAASGSLGWQYF. DNA for the CDR3: TGCAGTGCTGCGAGCGGGTCCCTTGGGTGGCAGTACTTC.

This clonotype was detected only a few times. This chain connects TRBV19 to TRBJ2-2; no definite D call. Trimming cost V 7 bases and J 0 bases, with 9 bases left between them. The CDR3 loop spans 14 amino acids. The V gene's germline CDR1 is LNHDA and CDR2 SQIVND (reference sequence). The CDR3 protein is CASNANANTGELFF. CDR3 nucleotides: TGTGCCAGTAACGCTAACGCGAACACCGGGGAGCTGTTTTTT.

The rearrangement uses TRBV7-9 and TRBJ2-7, with a weak D call TRBD1 (6 bases). The CDR3 consists of 14 residues. Germline V gene data show CDR1 as SEHNR and CDR2 as FQNEAQ (reference sequence). Trimming removed 7 bases at V and 0 bases at J, with 13 bases between. For the CDR3, the DNA is TGTGCCAGCACGGACAGCCCCCTCTCCTACGAGCAGTACTTC. This translates into CASTDSPLSYEQYF. Looking up the rest from reference TRBV7-9 and TRBJ2-7 gives the full variable domain: DTGVSQNPRHKITKRGQNVTFRCDPISEHNRLYWYRQTLGQGPEFLTYFQNEAQLEKSRLLSDRFSAERPKGSFSTLEIQRTEQGDSAMYLCASTDSPLSYEQYFGPGTRLTVT.

This clonotype turned up a few times. J is TRBJ2-7 and V is TRBV11-3, with D uncertain. Trimming stripped 8 bases from V and 7 bases from J, with 12 bases between. Germline CDR1 SGHNT, CDR2 YENEEA. This CDR3 is built from 11 residues. The CDR3 DNA sequence: TGTGCCAGCGGAACTTTTGGAGAGCAGTACTTC. Translating it yields CASGTFGEQYF.

The chain links TRBV5-1 to TRBJ2-7, with D perhaps matching TRBD1 (5 bases). V lost 0 bases, J lost 3 bases, and 10 bases lay in between. The V gene's germline CDR1 is SGHRS and CDR2 YFSETQ. The CDR3 spans 14 residues. The CDR3 region has the DNA TGCGCCAGCAGCTTGGCCAACCAGGGCTACGAGCAGTACTTC. Translated: CASSLANQGYEQYF. The variable domain in full, with the rest retrieved from reference TRBV5-1 and TRBJ2-7, is KAGVTQTPRYLIKTRGQQVTLSCSPISGHRSVSWYQQTPGQGLQFLFEYFSETQRNKGNFPGRFSGRQFSNSRSEMNVSTLELGDSALYLCASSLANQGYEQYFGPGTRLTVT.

This clonotype was detected many times. The J gene is TRBJ1-3, the V gene TRBV7-8, with D hard to call. The CDR3 extends over 15 amino acids. CDR1 is SGHVS, CDR2 FQNEAQ, per germline. The V end lost 1 base, the J end lost 0 bases, and 7 bases lay between the germline ends. CDR3 amino acids: CASSLGRSSGNTIYF. The CDR3, as DNA: TGTGCCAGCAGCTTAGGGCGGTCCTCTGGAAACACCATATATTTT.

This clonotype was detected a few times. The chain couples TRBV6-1 to TRBJ2-3; TRBD1 matches at 7 bases. The length of the CDR3 is 19 residues. Germline loops: CDR1 MNHNS, CDR2 SASEGT. V dropped 6 bases and J dropped 2; count of bases not matched to a gene: 20. CDR3 in DNA: TGTGCCAGCAGACCAGGGGGACCCTCGGTACAGTTTCCCACAGATACGCAGTATTTT. This gives the protein CASRPGGPSVQFPTDTQYF.

This clonotype appeared a few times. The chain combines TRBV5-1 with TRBJ2-5, with D perhaps being TRBD1 or TRBD2 (5 bases each). From germline, CDR1 is SGHRS and CDR2 YFSETQ. Trimming shortened V by 5 bases and J by 4 bases, and 15 bases separated the two germline ends. CDR3 length: 14 residues. In DNA form, the CDR3 reads TGCGCCAGCAGATGGGACCCAGGCGTAGAGACCCAGTACTTC. It yields the protein CASRWDPGVETQYF.

The sample holds a few counts of this clonotype. V and J are TRBV19 and TRBJ2-1; D is perhaps TRBD2 (6 bases). Trimming took 3 bases from V and 5 from J, leaving 14 bases between them. The CDR3 spans 15 residues. CDR1 and CDR2 from the germline V gene are LNHDA and SQIVND (reference sequence). CDR3 region: CASSMGPWEDNEQFF. CDR3 sequence (DNA): TGTGCCAGTAGTATGGGCCCCTGGGAGGACAATGAGCAGTTCTTC. Looking up the rest from reference TRBV19 and TRBJ2-1 gives the full variable domain: DGGITQSPKYLFRKEGQNVTLSCEQNLNHDAMYWYRQDPGQGLRLIYYSQIVNDFQKGDIAEGYSVSREKKESFPLTVTSAQKNPTAFYLCASSMGPWEDNEQFFGPGTRLTVL.

J is TRBJ1-2 and V is TRBV7-9; D unresolved. This CDR3 contains 14 residues. CDR1 is SEHNR, CDR2 FQNEAQ, per germline (reference sequence). V lost 4 bases, J lost 4 bases, and 13 bases lay in between. The CDR3 sequence: CASSWTSVLYGYTF. In DNA form, the CDR3 reads TGTGCCAGCAGCTGGACCAGCGTACTCTATGGCTACACCTTC.